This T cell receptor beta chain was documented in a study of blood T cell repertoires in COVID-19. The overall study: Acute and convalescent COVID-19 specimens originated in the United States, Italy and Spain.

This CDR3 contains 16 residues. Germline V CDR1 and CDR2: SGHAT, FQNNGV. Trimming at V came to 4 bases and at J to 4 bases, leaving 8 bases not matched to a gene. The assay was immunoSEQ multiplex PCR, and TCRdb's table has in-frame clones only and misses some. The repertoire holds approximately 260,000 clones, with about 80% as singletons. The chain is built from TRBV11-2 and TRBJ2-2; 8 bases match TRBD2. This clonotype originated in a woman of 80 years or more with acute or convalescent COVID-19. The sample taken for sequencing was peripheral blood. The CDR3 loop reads CASSSPRTSLTGELFF. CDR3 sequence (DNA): TGTGCCAGCAGCTCTCCCCGGACTAGCCTCACCGGGGAGCTGTTTTTT.